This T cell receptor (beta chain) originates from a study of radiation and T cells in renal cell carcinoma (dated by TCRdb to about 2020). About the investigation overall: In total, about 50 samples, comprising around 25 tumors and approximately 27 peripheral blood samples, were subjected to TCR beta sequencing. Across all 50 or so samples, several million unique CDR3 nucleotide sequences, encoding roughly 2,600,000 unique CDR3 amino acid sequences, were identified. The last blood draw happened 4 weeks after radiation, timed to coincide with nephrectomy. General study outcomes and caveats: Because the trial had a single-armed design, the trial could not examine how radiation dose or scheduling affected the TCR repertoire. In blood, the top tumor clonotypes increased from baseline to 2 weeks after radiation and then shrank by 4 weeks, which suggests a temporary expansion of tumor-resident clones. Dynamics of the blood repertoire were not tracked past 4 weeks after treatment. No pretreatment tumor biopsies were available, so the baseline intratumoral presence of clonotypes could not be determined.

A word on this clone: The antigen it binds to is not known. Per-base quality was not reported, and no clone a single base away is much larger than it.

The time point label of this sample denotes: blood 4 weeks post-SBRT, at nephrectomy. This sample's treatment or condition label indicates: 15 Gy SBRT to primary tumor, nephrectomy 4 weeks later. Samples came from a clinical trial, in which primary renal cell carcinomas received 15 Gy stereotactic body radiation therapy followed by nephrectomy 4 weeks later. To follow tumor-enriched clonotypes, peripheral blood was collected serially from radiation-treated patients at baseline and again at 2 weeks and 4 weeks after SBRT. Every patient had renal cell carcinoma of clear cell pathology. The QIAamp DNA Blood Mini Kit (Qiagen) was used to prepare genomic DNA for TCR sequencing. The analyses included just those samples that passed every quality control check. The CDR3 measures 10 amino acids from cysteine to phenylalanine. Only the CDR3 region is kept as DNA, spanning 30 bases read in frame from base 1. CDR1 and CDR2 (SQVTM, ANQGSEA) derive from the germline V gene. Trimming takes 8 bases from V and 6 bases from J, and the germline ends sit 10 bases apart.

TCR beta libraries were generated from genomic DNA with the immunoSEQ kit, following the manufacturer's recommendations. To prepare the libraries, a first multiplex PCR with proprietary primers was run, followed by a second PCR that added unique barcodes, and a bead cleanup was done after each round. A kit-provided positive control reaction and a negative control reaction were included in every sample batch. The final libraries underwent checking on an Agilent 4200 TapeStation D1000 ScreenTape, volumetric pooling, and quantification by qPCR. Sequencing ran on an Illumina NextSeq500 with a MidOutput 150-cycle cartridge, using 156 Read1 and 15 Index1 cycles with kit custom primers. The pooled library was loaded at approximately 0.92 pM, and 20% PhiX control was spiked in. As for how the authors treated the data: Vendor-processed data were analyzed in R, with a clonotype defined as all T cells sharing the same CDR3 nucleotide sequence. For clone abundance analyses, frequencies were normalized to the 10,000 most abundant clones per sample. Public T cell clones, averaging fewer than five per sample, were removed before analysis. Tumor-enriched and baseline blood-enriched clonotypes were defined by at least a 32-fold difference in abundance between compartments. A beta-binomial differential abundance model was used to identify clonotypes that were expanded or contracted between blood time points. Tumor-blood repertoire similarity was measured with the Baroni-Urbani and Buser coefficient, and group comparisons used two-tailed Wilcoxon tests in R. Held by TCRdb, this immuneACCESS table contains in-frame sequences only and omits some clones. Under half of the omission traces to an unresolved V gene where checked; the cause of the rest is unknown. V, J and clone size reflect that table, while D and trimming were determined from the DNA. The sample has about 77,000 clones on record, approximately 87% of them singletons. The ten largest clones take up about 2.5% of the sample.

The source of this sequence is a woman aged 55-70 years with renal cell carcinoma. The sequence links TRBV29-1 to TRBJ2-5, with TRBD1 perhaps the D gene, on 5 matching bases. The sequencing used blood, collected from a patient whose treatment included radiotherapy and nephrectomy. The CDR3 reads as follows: CSSLGQTQYF. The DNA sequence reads TGCAGCTCGCTGGGGCAGACCCAGTACTTC.